This T cell receptor (beta chain) originates from a study of technical replicates of blood from a handful of donors. The V gene end was trimmed by 4 bases and the J gene end by 8 bases; junction bases not matched to a gene: 8. This CDR3 contains 14 residues. From germline, CDR1 is SGHDN and CDR2 FVKESK. Clones were sequenced by immunoSEQ multiplex PCR, and TCRdb holds only the in-frame ones, with some missing. The sample contains some 93,000 clones, about 95% of which appear only once. This chain uses TRBV14 with TRBJ1-2; 9 bases match TRBD1. What was sequenced was T cells isolated from PBMCs. The clonotype originates from a human donor in good health. CDR3 in DNA: TGTGCCAGCAGCCCGGGCGGGACAGGGACCGGCTACACCTTC. This encodes CASSPGGTGTGYTF. Looking up the rest from reference TRBV14 and TRBJ1-2 gives the full variable domain: EAGVTQFPSHSVIEKGQTVTLRCDPISGHDNLYWYRRVMGKEIKFLLHFVKESKQDESGMPNNRFLAERTGGTYSTLKVQPAELEDSGVYFCASSPGGTGTGYTFGSGTRLTVV.